This TCR beta chain was retrieved from a study of blood T cell repertoires in COVID-19. Looking at the study overall: There were acute and convalescent COVID-19 samples, and they came from the United States, Italy and Spain. T cells, B-cell-depleted T cells, or PBMCs supplied cDNA or gDNA.

The authors' processing: Counts of nucleated cells, estimated from reference gene primer amplification, were obtained. Clones were sequenced by immunoSEQ multiplex PCR, and TCRdb holds only the in-frame ones, with some missing. The V and J calls and clone size are taken from that table; D and trimming were inferred from the DNA. This table holds 190,000 or so clones, approximately 90% found once. The sample comprised peripheral blood. This clonotype originated in a man in his fifties or sixties who had recovered from COVID-19.

DNA for the CDR3: TGTGCCAGCAGCTTAACGACAGGGTTGGAGCAGTACTTC. Amino acid sequence: CASSLTTGLEQYF. The genes are TRBV7-9 and TRBJ2-7, with 7 nucleotides matching TRBD1. J lost 7 bases, V lost 2 bases, and 5 bases had no gene match. From germline, CDR1 is SEHNR and CDR2 FQNEAQ (reference sequence). The CDR3 consists of 13 residues.